This TCR beta chain was observed in a study of early T cells in non-severe SARS-CoV-2 infection (dated by TCRdb to the early 2020s). About the investigation overall: Bulk RNA from unsorted whole blood was used for TCR sequencing, so alpha and beta chains could not be paired. Overall study results and their limits: VDJdb matching was skewed toward anti-spike CD8 responses and likely underestimated virus-specific expansions by missing private and CD4 specificities.

A few counts support this clonotype. Its antigen is unknown. Per-base qualities were not stored, and no clone one base away is much larger. V drops 4 bases and J drops 1 base, leaving 17 bases in between. The germline V gene encodes CDR1 MDHEN and CDR2 SYDVKM. The cysteine opens and the valine closes a CDR3 of 16 amino acids. The kept DNA is CDR3 alone, 48 bases in frame from the first base. Receptor amplification or capture employed 5' RACE. The reads were generated on a NextSeq 500. In the TCR library protocol, unique molecular identifiers were attached to individual cDNA molecules to correct for PCR bias and sequencing error. Both TCR alpha and beta chains were sequenced, and tight co-correlation was observed between alpha and beta sequence abundances in each sample. Per the authors' processing: V gene, J gene and CDR3 annotation of TCR sequences was performed with Decombinator V4. TCRs were defined as expanded if a significant change between any two time points was detected under a Poisson model with p below 0.0001. TCR abundances were normalised to the total number of TCRs sequenced per sample and were expressed as counts per million. TRAV1-2 paired with TRAJ12, TRAJ20 or TRAJ33 defined MAIT TCRs, while TRAV10 paired with TRAJ18 defined iNKT TCRs. VDJdb, accessed 1 November 2021, was searched for CMV, EBV and SARS-CoV-2 annotated TCRs, excluding TCRs annotated for multiple antigens. TCRdb reran the public reads through fastp at Q25 and MiXCR, keeping productive beta chains. Rows are combined by CDR3 protein, so each entry shows the most common genes and DNA. The V and J calls shown here were made by TCRdb, not taken from the authors' results. In all, the sample holds about 37,000 distinct CDR3 sequences, and about 5.3% of those were seen once. The ten largest clones add up to about 5.7% of the sample.

This was a case-control study nested in a cohort of healthcare workers in London, UK, who had nasopharyngeal swab PCR tests and blood samples taken every week. Healthcare workers were enrolled in the week of the UK lockdown, from 23 to 31 March 2020, and were followed every week for up to roughly 16 weeks. The specimen comprised whole blood, sampled at baseline. The receptor was derived from an adult who was a healthcare worker with PCR-confirmed SARS-CoV-2 infection or an uninfected control (not recorded which). The sequence is built from TRBV28 and TRBJ2-7; the D segment is perhaps TRBD1 or TRBD2, each sharing 5 matched bases. Here the CDR3 is given as CASSSGRTSGSYEQYV. The sequenced DNA is TGTGCCAGCAGTTCGGGACGGACGTCTGGGTCCTACGAGCAGTACGTC.